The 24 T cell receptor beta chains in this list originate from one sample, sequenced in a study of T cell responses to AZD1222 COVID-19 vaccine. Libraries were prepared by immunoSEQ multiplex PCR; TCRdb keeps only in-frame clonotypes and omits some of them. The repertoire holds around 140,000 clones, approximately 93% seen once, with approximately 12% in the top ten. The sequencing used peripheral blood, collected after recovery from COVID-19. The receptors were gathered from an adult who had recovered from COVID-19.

This CDR3 is CASSLVDRKNTGELFF. The CDR3, as DNA: TGTGCCAGCTCACTCGTGGACAGAAAGAACACCGGGGAGCTGTTTTTT. The J gene is TRBJ2-2, the V gene TRBV18; D perhaps matches TRBD1 (6 bases). Germline V gene sequence: CDR1 KGHSH, CDR2 LQKENI. CDR3 size: 16 residues. V lost 4 bases and J lost 1, with 13 bases in between.

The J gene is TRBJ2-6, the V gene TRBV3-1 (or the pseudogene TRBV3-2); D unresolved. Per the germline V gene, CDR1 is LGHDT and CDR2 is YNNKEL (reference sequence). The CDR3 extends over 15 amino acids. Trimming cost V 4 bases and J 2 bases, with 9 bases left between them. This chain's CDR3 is CASSPTLAGANVLTF. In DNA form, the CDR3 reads TGTGCCAGCAGCCCCACCCTGGCTGGGGCCAACGTCCTGACTTTC.

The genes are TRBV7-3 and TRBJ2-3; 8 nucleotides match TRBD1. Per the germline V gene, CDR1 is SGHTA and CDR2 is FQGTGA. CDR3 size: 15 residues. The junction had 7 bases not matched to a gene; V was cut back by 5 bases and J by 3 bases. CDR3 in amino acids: CASSRQGRSTDTQYF. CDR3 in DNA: TGTGCCAGCAGCCGACAGGGGCGTTCTACAGATACGCAGTATTTT.

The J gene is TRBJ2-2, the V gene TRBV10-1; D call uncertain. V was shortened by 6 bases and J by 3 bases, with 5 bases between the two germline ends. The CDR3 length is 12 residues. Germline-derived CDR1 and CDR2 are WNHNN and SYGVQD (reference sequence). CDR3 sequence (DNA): TGCGCCAGCAGAGATCACACCGGGGAGCTGTTTTTT. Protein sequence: CASRDHTGELFF.

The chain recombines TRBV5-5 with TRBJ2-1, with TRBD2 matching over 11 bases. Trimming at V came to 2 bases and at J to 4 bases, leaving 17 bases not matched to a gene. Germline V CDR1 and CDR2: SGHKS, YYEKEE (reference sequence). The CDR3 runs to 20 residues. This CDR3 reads CASSLGSALTSGSRYNEQFF. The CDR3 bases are TGTGCCAGCAGCTTAGGTTCAGCCTTAACTAGCGGGAGTAGATACAATGAGCAGTTCTTC.

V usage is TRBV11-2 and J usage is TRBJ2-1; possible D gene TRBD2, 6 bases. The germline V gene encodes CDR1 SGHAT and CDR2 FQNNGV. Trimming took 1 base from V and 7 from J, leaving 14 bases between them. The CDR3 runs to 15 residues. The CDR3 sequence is CASSLVASDVNEQFF. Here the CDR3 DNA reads TGTGCCAGCAGCTTAGTAGCTAGCGATGTAAATGAGCAGTTCTTC.

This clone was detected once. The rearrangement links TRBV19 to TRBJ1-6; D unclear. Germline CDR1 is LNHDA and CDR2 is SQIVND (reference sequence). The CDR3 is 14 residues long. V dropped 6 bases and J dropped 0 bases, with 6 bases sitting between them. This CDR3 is CASRGSSYNSPLHF. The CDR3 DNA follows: TGTGCCAGTAGAGGTAGCTCCTATAATTCACCCCTCCACTTT.

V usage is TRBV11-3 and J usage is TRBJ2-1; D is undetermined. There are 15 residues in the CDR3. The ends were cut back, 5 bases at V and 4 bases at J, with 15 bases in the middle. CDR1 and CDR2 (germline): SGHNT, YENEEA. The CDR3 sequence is CASSHTLGPYNEQFF. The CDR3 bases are TGTGCCAGCAGCCATACCCTGGGCCCGTACAATGAGCAGTTCTTC.

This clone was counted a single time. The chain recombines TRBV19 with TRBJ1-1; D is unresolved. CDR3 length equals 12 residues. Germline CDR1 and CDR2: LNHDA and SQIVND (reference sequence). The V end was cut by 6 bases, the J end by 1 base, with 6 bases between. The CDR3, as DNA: TGTGCCAGTAGGTTCGGGAACACTGAAGCTTTCTTT. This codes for CASRFGNTEAFF.

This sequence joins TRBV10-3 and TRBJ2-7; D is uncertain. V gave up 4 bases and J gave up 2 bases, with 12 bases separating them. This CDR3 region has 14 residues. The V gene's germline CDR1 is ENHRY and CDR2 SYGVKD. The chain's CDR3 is CAISVQETTYEQYF. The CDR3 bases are TGTGCCATCAGTGTTCAGGAGACCACCTACGAGCAGTACTTC.

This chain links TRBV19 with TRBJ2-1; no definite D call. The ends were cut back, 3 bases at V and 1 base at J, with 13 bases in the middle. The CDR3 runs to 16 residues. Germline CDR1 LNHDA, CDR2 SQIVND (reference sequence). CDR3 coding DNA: TGTGCCAGTAGTATGGGTCTAGTTAGATCCTACAATGAGCAGTTCTTC. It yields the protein CASSMGLVRSYNEQFF.

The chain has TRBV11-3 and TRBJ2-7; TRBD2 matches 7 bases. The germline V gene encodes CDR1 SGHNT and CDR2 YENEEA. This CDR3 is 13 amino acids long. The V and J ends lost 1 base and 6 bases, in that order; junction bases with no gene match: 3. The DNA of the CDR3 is TGTGCCAGCAGCTTAGTCCTAGCGGCCGAGCAGTACTTC. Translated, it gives CASSLVLAAEQYF.

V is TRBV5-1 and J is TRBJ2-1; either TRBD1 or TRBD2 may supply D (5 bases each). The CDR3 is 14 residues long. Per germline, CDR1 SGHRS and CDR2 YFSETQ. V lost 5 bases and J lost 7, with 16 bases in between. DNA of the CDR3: TGCGCCAGCAGTTTGACGGGACCCCTGAATGAGCAGTTCTTC. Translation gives CASSLTGPLNEQFF.

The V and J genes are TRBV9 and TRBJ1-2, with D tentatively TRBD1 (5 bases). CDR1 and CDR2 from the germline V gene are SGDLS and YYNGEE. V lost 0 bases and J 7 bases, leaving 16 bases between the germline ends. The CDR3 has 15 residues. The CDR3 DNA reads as TGTGCCAGCAGCGTAGATGGGGCGAGGAAGAGTGGCTACACCTTC. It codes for CASSVDGARKSGYTF.

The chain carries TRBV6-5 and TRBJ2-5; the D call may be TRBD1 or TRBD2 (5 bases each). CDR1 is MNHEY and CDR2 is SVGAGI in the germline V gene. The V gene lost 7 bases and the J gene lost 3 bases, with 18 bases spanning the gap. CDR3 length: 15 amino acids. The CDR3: CASTPLGAREETQYF. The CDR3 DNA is TGTGCCAGCACCCCCCTCGGGGCAAGAGAAGAGACCCAGTACTTC.

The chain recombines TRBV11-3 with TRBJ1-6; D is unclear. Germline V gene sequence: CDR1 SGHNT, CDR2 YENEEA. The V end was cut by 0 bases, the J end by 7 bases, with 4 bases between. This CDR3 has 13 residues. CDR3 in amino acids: CASSLEGNSPLHF. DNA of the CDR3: TGTGCCAGCAGCTTAGAGGGCAATTCACCCCTCCACTTT.

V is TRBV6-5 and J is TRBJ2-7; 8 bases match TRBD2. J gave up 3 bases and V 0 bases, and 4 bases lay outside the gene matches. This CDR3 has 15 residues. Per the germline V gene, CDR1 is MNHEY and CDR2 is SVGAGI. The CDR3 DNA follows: TGTGCCAGCAGTTACTCCCAGCGGGGGAGCTACGAGCAGTACTTC. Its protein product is CASSYSQRGSYEQYF.

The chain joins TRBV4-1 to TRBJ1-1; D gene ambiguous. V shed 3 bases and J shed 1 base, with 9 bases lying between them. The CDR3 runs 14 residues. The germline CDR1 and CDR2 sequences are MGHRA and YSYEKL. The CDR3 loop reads CASSHVLGNTEAFF. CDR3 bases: TGCGCCAGCAGCCACGTGCTAGGGAACACTGAAGCTTTCTTT.

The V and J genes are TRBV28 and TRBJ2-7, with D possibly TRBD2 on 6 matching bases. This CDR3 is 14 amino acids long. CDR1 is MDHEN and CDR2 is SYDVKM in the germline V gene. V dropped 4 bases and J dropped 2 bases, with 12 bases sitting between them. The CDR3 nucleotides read TGTGCCAGCAGTTGGAGGGAGACCGCCTACGAGCAGTACTTC. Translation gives CASSWRETAYEQYF.

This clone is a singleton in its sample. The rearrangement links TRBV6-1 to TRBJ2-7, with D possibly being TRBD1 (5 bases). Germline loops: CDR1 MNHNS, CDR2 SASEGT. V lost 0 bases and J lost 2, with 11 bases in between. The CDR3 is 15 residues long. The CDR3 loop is CASSEAPGLTYEQYF. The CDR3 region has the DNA TGTGCCAGCAGTGAAGCCCCAGGGCTTACCTACGAGCAGTACTTC.

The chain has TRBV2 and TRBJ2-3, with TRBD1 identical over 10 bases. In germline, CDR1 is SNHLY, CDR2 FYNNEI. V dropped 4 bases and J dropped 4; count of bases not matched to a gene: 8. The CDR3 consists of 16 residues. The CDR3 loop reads CASSGGQGTWADTQYF. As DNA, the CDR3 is TGTGCCAGCAGTGGGGGACAGGGGACTTGGGCAGATACGCAGTATTTT.

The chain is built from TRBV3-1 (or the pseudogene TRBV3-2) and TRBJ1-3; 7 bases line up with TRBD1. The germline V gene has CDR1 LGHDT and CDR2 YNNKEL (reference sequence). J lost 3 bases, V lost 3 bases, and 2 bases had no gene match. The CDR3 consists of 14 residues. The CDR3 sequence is CASSHGTVGNTIYF. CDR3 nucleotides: TGTGCCAGCAGCCACGGGACAGTTGGAAACACCATATATTTT.

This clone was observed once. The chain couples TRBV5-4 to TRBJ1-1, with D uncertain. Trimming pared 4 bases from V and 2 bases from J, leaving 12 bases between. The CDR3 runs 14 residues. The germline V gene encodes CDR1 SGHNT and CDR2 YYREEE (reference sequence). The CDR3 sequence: CASSHGLINTEAFF. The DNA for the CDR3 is TGTGCCAGCAGCCATGGACTGATCAACACTGAAGCTTTCTTT.

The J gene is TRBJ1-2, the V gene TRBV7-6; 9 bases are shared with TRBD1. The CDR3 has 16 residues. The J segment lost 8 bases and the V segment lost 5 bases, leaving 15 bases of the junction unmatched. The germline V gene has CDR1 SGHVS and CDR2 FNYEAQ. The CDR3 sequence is CASSGQEGQGSEGYTF. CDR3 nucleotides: TGTGCCAGCAGCGGACAAGAGGGACAGGGTTCCGAGGGCTACACCTTC.